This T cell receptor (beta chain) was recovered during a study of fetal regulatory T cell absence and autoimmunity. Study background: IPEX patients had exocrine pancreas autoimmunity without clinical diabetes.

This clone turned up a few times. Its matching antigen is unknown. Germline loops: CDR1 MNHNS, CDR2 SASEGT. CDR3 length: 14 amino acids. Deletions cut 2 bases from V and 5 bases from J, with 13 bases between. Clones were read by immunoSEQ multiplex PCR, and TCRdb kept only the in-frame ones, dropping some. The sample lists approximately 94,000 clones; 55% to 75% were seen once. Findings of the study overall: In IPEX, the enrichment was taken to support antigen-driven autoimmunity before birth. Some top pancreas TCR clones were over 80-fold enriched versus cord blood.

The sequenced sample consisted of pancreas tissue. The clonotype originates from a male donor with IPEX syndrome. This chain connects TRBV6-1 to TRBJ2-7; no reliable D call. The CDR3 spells CASSESLVWNEQYF. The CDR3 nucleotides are TGTGCCAGCAGTGAAAGTCTAGTTTGGAACGAGCAGTACTTC.